This entry describes one T cell receptor (beta chain). Which antigen it targets is not known. No much larger clonotype is one base removed from it; base qualities were not supplied. Per the publication, the treatment or condition label means: allogeneic hematopoietic cell transplantation with graft depleted of TCRalphabeta T cells and CD19 B cells. The transplant recipients were children given TCRalphabeta/CD19-depleted allogeneic hematopoietic cell grafts. To prepare the library, PCR was applied. Sequencing relied on an Illumina HiSeq 2500. TCR library preparation used molecular barcoding, with unique molecular identifiers applied to normalize quantification of the TCRbeta repertoire. TCRdb trimmed the raw reads at Q25, called clones with MiXCR and kept productive beta chains. For every CDR3 protein sequence, its rows merge into one entry that carries the most common genes and DNA. The sample table records hundreds of thousands of distinct CDR3 sequences; 16% of these occur just once. Clones ranked in the top ten supply roughly 5% of the sample.

The sample originates from a study of T-cell reconstitution after alpha-beta-depleted transplantation in children (dated by TCRdb to 2015 to 2016). At the level of the whole study: The study quantitatively tracked T-cell immune reconstitution after TCRalphabeta/CD19-depleted allogeneic hematopoietic cell transplantation in children using TCR repertoire profiling.

The CDR3 runs 17 residues from the cysteine to the phenylalanine. Of all the DNA, just the CDR3 is kept, 51 bases in frame from base 1. The germline V gene provides CDR1 SGHTA and CDR2 FQGNSA. V and J lose 5 bases and 0 bases, and a span of 17 bases separates them. Study-wide findings and limitations: In some patients, high TCRbeta diversity at day 60 was attributed to recipient T cells and intrathymic progenitors that had survived conditioning. The apparently early recovery of alphabetaT-cell counts about two months after transplant reportedly depended on only several hundred rapidly expanded clones that came from non-depleted graft cells. Over the following months the frequencies of hyperexpanded clones went down, and after one year T-cell counts and TCRbeta diversity were mostly credited to newly produced T cells.

The chain is encoded by TRBV7-2 joined to TRBJ2-4; 6 matching bases give a weak D call of TRBD2. The sequence was collected from a male patient younger than 18 who had a stem cell transplant for acute lymphoblastic leukemia, so the T cells may come from the graft donor. The source was PBMCs, mostly from graft donor cells, collected 360 days after TCRalphabeta/CD19-depleted stem cell transplant. The DNA reads as follows: TGTGCCAGCAGCACCATTAGCGGTTTACTAGCCAAAAACATTCAGTACTTC. Translated, this gives CASSTISGLLAKNIQYF.